This T cell receptor beta chain was identified in a study of blood T cell repertoires in COVID-19. Study context: From the United States, Italy and Spain came samples of acute and convalescent COVID-19. In each case, the material was cDNA or gDNA derived from T cells, B-cell-depleted T cells, or PBMCs.

Authors' processing steps: Estimated nucleated cell counts came from reference gene primer amplification. The protocol was immunoSEQ multiplex PCR, while the TCRdb copy is restricted to in-frame clones and leaves out a portion. D and trimming were read from the DNA, whereas the V and J calls and clone size are those reported in that table. Here the sample spans 300,000 or so clones, 86% being singletons. Trimming stripped 6 bases from V and 5 bases from J, with 13 bases between. The germline gives CDR1 LGHDT, CDR2 YNNKEL (reference sequence). This CDR3 spans 14 amino acids. This receptor was taken from a woman aged 45-65 years with acute or convalescent COVID-19. The material sequenced was peripheral blood. The chain links TRBV3-1 (or the pseudogene TRBV3-2) to TRBJ2-2, with a weak D call TRBD1 (5 bases). The CDR3 DNA follows: TGTGCCAGCAGAGTAGGGGTTGGGACCGGGGAGCTGTTTTTT. It specifies CASRVGVGTGELFF.